This TCR beta chain was identified during a study of a mutant IDH1 vaccine in newly diagnosed glioma. Turning to the study itself: Beforehand, treatment had been radiotherapy, temozolomide, or both; the majority received both.

Trimming stripped 0 bases from V and 10 bases from J, with 10 bases between. The CDR3 has 13 amino acids. Germline CDR1 reads LGHNA; CDR2 reads YNFKEQ. TCRdb's table, derived via immunoSEQ multiplex PCR, lists solely in-frame clones and lacks some. The sample consists of tens of thousands of clones, around 81% of them appearing once. Time point here: week 5, during vaccination. The vaccine gave 300 ug of a 20-mer mutant IDH1 peptide subcutaneously per dose. To note about this clone: Antigen: not known.

V gene TRBV4-2 combines with J gene TRBJ2-1, with a weak D call TRBD2 (6 bases). This sequence originates from a man aged 45 to 65 with glioma. The input for sequencing was PBMCs, taken from a glioma patient whose treatment included an IDH1 peptide vaccine. CDR3 residues: CASSQDLGLEQFF. CDR3 sequence (DNA): TGTGCCAGCAGCCAAGACCTTGGACTAGAGCAGTTCTTC.